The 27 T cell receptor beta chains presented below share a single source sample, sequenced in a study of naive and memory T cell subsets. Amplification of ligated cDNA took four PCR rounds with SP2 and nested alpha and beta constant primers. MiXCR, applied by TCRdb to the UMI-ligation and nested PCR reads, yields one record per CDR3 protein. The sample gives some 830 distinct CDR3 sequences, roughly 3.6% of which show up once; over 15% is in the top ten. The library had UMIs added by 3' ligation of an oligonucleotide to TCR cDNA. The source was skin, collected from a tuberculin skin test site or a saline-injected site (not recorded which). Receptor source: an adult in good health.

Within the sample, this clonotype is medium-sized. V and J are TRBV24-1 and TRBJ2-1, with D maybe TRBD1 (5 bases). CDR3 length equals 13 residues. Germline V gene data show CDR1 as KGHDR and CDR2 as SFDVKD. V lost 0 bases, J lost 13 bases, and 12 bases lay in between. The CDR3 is CATSDLGDQGQFF. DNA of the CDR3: TGTGCCACCAGTGATTTGGGTGATCAGGGACAGTTCTTC.

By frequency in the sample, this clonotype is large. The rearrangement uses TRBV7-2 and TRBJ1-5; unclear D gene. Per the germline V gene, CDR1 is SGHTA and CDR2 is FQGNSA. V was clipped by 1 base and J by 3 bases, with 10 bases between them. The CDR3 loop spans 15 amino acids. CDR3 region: CASSLVFSTNQPQHF. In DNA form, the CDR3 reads TGTGCCAGCAGCTTAGTTTTCTCAACCAATCAGCCCCAGCATTTT.

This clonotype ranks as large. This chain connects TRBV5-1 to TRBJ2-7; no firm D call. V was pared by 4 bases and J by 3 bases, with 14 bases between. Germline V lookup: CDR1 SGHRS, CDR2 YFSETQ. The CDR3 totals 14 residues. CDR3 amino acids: CASSSRPSFYEQYF. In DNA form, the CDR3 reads TGCGCCAGCAGCAGCAGGCCTTCCTTCTACGAGCAGTACTTC.

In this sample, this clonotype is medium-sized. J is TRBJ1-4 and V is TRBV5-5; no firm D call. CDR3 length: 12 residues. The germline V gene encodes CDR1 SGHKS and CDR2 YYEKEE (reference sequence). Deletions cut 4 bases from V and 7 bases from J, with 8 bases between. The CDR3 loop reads CASSPQPEKLFF. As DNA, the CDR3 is TGTGCCAGCAGCCCCCAGCCTGAAAAACTGTTTTTT.

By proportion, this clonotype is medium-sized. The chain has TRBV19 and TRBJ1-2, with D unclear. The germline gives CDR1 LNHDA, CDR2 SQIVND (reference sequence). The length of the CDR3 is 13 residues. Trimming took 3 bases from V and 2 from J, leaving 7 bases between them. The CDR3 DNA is TGTGCCAGTAGTATGGGCAGCAACTATGGCTACACCTTC. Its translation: CASSMGSNYGYTF. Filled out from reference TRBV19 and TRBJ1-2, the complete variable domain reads DGGITQSPKYLFRKEGQNVTLSCEQNLNHDAMYWYRQDPGQGLRLIYYSQIVNDFQKGDIAEGYSVSREKKESFPLTVTSAQKNPTAFYLCASSMGSNYGYTFGSGTRLTVV.

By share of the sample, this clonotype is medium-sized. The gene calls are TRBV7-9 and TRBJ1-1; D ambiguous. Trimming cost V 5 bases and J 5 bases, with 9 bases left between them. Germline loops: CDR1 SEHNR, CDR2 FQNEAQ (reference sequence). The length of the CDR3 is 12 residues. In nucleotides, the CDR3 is TGTGCCAGCAGCCCTGGCTCGACTGAAGCTTTCTTT. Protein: CASSPGSTEAFF.

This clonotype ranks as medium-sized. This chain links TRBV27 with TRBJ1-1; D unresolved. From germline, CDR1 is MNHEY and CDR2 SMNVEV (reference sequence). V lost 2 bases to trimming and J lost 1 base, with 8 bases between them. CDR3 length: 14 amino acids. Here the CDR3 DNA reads TGTGCCAGCAGTTTACAGGTTCCGAACACTGAAGCTTTCTTT. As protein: CASSLQVPNTEAFF.

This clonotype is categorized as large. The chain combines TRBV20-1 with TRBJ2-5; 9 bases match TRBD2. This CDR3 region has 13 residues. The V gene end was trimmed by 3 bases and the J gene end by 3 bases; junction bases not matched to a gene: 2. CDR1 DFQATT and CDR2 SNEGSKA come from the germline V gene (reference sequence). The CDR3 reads CSARLAGKETQYF. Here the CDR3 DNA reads TGCAGTGCTAGGCTAGCGGGAAAAGAGACCCAGTACTTC.

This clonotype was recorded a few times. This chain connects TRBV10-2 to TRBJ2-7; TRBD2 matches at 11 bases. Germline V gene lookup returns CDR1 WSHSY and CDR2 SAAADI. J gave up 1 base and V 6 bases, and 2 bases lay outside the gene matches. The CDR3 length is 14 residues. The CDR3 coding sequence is TGCGCCAGCAGGAGGACTAGCGGGTCCTACGAGCAGTACTTC. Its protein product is CASRRTSGSYEQYF.

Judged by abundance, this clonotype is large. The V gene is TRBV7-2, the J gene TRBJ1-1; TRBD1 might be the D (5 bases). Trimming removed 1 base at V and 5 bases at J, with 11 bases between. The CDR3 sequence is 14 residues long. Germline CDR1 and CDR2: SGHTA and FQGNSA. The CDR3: CASSLVGEGTEAFF. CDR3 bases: TGTGCCAGCAGCTTAGTGGGGGAGGGAACTGAAGCTTTCTTT.

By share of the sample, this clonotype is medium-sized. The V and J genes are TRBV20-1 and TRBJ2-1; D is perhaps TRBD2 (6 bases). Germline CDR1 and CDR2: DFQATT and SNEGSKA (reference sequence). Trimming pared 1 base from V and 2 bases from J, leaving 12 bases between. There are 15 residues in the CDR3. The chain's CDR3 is CSARGSGEPYNEQFF. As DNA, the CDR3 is TGCAGTGCTAGAGGTTCGGGGGAACCCTACAATGAGCAGTTCTTC.

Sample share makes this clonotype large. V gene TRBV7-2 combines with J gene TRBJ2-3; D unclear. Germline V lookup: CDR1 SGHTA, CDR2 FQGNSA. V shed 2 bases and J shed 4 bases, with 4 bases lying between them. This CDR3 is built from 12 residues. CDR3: CASSLSSDTQYF. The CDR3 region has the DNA TGTGCCAGCAGCTTATCCTCAGATACGCAGTATTTT.

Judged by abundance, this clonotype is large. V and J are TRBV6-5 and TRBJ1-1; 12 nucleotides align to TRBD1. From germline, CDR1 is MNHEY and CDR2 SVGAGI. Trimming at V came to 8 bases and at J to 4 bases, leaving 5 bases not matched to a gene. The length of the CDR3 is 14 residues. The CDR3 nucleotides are TGTGCCAGCTGGGACAGGGGGCATAGCACTGAAGCTTTCTTT. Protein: CASWDRGHSTEAFF.

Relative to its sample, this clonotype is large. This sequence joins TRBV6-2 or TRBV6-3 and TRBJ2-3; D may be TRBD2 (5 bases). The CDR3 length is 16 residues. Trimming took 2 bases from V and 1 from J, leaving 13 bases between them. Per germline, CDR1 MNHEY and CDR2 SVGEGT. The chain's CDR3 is CASSYRGLQGTDTQYF. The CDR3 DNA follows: TGTGCCAGCAGTTACCGGGGTCTGCAGGGCACAGATACGCAGTATTTT.

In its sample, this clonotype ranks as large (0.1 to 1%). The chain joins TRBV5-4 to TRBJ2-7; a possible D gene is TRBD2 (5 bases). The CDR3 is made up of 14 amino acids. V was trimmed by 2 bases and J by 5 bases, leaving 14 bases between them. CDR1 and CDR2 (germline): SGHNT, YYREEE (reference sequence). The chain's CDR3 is CASSFNGGVHEQYF. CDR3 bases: TGTGCCAGCAGCTTTAACGGAGGAGTCCACGAGCAGTACTTC.

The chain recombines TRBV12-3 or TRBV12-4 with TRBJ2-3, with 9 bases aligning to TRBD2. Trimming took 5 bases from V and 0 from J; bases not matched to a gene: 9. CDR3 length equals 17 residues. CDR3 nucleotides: TGTGCCAGCAGTGGAACTAGCGGGTCGGGCAGCACAGATACGCAGTATTTT. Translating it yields CASSGTSGSGSTDTQYF.

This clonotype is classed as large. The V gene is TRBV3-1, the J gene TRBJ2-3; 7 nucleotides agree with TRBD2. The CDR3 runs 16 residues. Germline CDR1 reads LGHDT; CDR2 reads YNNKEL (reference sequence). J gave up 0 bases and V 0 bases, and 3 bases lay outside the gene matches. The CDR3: CASSQDWGGSTDTQYF. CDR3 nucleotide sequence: TGTGCCAGCAGCCAAGATTGGGGGGGAAGCACAGATACGCAGTATTTT.

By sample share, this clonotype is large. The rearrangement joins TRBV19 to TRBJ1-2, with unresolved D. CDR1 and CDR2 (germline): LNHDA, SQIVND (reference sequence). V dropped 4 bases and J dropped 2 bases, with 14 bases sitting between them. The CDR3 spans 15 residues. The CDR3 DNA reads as TGTGCCAGTAGTACCTTCGATGTGTCGAACTATGGCTACACCTTC. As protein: CASSTFDVSNYGYTF.

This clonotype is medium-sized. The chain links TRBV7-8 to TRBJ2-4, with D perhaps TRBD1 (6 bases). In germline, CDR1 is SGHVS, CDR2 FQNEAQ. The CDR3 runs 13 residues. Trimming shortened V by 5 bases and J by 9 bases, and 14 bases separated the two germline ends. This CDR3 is CASSRTEEFIQYF. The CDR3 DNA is TGTGCCAGCAGCAGGACAGAAGAATTCATTCAGTACTTC. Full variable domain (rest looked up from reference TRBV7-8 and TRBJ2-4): GAGVSQSPRYKVAKRGQDVALRCDPISGHVSLFWYQQALGQGPEFLTYFQNEAQLDKSGLPSDRFFAERPEGSVSTLKIQRTQQEDSAVYLCASSRTEEFIQYFGAGTRLSVL.

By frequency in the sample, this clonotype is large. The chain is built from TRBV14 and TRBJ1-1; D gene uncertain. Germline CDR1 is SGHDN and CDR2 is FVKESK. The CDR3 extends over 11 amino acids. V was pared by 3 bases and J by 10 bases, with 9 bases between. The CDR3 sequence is CASSQGIGAFF. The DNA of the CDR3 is TGTGCCAGCAGCCAGGGAATTGGAGCTTTCTTT.

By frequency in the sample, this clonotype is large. CDR3 amino acids: CASSYSFRTSGYNEQFF. As DNA, the CDR3 is TGTGCCAGCAGTTACTCGTTCAGGACTAGCGGCTACAATGAGCAGTTCTTC. V is TRBV6-5 and J is TRBJ2-1; 10 bases map to TRBD2. The CDR3 runs 17 residues. The germline CDR1 and CDR2 sequences are MNHEY and SVGAGI. The V segment lost 0 bases and the J segment 3 bases; nucleotides outside the gene matches: 5.

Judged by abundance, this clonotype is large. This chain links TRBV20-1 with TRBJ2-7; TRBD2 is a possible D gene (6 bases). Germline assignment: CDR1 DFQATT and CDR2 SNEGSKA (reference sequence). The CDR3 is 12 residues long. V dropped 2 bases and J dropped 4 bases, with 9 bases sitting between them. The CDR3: CSARQGLYEQYF. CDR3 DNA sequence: TGCAGTGCTAGACAGGGACTTTACGAGCAGTACTTC.

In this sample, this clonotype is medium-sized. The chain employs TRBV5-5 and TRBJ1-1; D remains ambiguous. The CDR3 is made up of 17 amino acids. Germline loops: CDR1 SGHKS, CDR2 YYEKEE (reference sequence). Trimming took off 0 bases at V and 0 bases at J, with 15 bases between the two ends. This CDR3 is CASSLDLLGRMNTEAFF. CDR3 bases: TGTGCCAGCAGCTTGGACTTACTTGGACGTATGAACACTGAAGCTTTCTTT.

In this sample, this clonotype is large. CDR3 amino acids: CASSIEPQGGELFF. Here the CDR3 DNA reads TGTGCCAGTAGTATAGAACCGCAAGGCGGGGAGCTGTTTTTT. The J gene is TRBJ2-2, the V gene TRBV19; unclear D gene. There are 14 residues in the CDR3. V gave up 0 bases and J gave up 7 bases, with 9 bases separating them. The germline V gene has CDR1 LNHDA and CDR2 SQIVND (reference sequence).

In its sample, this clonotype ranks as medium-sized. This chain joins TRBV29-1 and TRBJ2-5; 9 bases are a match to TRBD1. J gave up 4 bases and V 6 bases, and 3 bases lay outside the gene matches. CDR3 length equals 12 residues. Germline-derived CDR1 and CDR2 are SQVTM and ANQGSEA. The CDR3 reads CSVRTGAETQYF. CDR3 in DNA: TGCAGCGTGAGGACAGGGGCAGAGACCCAGTACTTC.

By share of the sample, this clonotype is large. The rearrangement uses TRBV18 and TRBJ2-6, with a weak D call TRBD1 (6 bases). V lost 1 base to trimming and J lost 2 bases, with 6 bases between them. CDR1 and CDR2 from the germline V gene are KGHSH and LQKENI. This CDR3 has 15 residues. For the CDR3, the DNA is TGTGCCAGCTCACCACGGGGGCCTGGGGCCAACGTCCTGACTTTC. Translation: CASSPRGPGANVLTF. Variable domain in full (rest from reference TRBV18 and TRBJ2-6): NAGVMQNPRHLVRRRGQEARLRCSPMKGHSHVYWYRQLPEEGLKFMVYLQKENIIDESGMPKERFSAEFPKEGPSILRIQQVVRGDSAAYFCASSPRGPGANVLTFGAGSRLTVL.

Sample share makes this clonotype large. CDR3 coding DNA: TGCAGCGTTGAAGACGGTCAGGGGAACTTCCACGAGCAGTACTTC. Its protein product is CSVEDGQGNFHEQYF. The rearrangement joins TRBV29-1 to TRBJ2-7; TRBD1 is a possible D gene (6 bases). The CDR3 is made up of 15 amino acids. Trimming left V 0 bases short and J 5 bases short, with 17 bases between. CDR1 is SQVTM, CDR2 ANQGSEA, per germline.